This TCR beta chain was captured by sequencing in a study of regulatory T cells in long-lasting Graves disease (dated by TCRdb to about 2021). A note on the overall study: In the newly diagnosed Graves' disease group, patients had been taking antithyroid drugs for less than 3 months. Persistent Graves' disease patients were compared with newly diagnosed Graves' disease patients by peripheral blood TCR sequencing and RNA sequencing. The study took place in China and was registered as a clinical trial. A total of 35 or so samples were covered by TCR sequencing, comprising approximately 13 persistent and around 20 newly diagnosed Graves' disease patients. The full study reports these points: Persistent patients shared more public clonotypes among themselves (approximately 2,500) than newly diagnosed patients did (about 970). Persistent disease showed preferential use of TRBV28, TRBJ1-2 and TRBJ2-5, whereas newly diagnosed disease favored TRBV20-1 and TRBJ2-1. The study examined only peripheral blood because the primary lesion, thyroid tissue, could not be accessed. Compared with newly diagnosed patients, persistent Graves' disease patients had lower TCR Shannon entropy and fewer highly expanded clones, which suggests clonal expansion. Only the TCR beta chain was sequenced and analyzed. The authors noted that the small sample size was a limitation that may lower accuracy.

To prepare the library, multiplex PCR was applied. The reads were generated on an Illumina HiSeq 4000. To build TCR beta libraries, CDR3 regions were amplified by Arm-PCR using iRepertoire HTBI primers. PCR products were gel purified before sequencing. In the paper's pipeline: Gene usage analysis of CDR3 amino acid clonotypes relied on the roughly 60 TRBV and fewer than 15 TRBJ segments identified across samples. Filtered high-quality paired reads were merged into contigs using COPE and FqMerger. BLAST was used to align contigs to the IMGT TRBV, TRBD and TRBJ reference genes, and CDR3 was defined following IMGT. Any clonotype with a frequency above 0.1% was counted as a highly expanded clone. Shannon entropy was used to measure repertoire diversity, and the Gini coefficient was used to measure V-J evenness. A clonotype found in more than one individual was treated as public. TCRdb passed the public sequencing reads through fastp at Q25 and MiXCR, retaining productive beta sequences. All rows with the same CDR3 protein become a single entry with the most common DNA and genes. TCRdb, rather than the study authors, made the V and J calls. This sample has about 220,000 distinct CDR3 sequences in its table, and less than 20% of those were observed once. Roughly 12% of the sample rests with the top ten.

Based on its abundance in the sample, this clonotype is medium-sized (0.01 to 0.1%). Its target antigen remains unknown. The record has no base qualities; no much larger clone is one base away. CDR1 and CDR2 are drawn from the germline V gene: SNHLY, FYNNEI. A distance of 21 bases separates the germline ends of V and J, which lose 6 bases and 10 bases respectively. Spanning cysteine to phenylalanine, the CDR3 consists of 15 amino acids. Just CDR3 DNA is preserved here, 45 bases in frame from base 1. The label giving this sample's time point can be read as: newly diagnosed GD, antithyroid drugs for less than 3 months. RNA was extracted from PBMCs in TRIzol for both TCR sequencing and RNA sequencing. The diagnosis of Graves' disease followed American Thyroid Association guidelines. Patients were recruited from an endocrinology department in Xi'an, China. From each patient, 7.5 to 9.5 milliliters of peripheral blood was collected into an EDTA anticoagulant tube. PBMCs were isolated by Ficoll Paque Plus density gradient separation without further T cell sorting. An Agilent 2100 Bioanalyzer and agarose gel were used to assess RNA quality, and a NanoDrop 2000 was used to measure RNA concentration.

The sample also formed part of further work on T cells in Graves' hyperthyroidism and ophthalmopathy. According to the second study: Stable Graves' hyperthyroidism was defined as the absence of progression to ophthalmopathy over 18 months of follow-up. The hyperthyroidism patients were between 18 and 65 years old and newly diagnosed, with a disease duration of less than 2 months. Any patient with an uncontrolled infection, another autoimmune disease, pregnancy or lactation was excluded. Diagnoses were based on clinical symptoms, serum thyroxine and TRAb, thyroid ultrasound and orbital computed tomography. For the first round of RT-PCR on the TCR CDR3, the HTBI primer set was used together with the Qiagen OneStep RT-PCR kit. Blood samples also contained most of the expanded thyroid clonotypes (frequency above 0.001), which suggests that blood repertoires may reflect thyroid immune responses. Ophthalmopathy was separated from stable hyperthyroidism by a 13 V-J signature model, with over 85% sensitivity and about 81% specificity obtained in cross-validation and 80%/75% obtained in testing. In validation, the model predicted progression to ophthalmopathy with just under 71% sensitivity and approximately 74% specificity, a median of 6.5 months before onset. TCR V-J signatures able to tell the groups apart were searched for in a discovery cohort of 90 to 100 patients, of whom more than 40 had Graves' ophthalmopathy and under 65 had stable Graves' hyperthyroidism. Prospective prediction of ophthalmopathy was tested in an independent validation cohort of approximately 18 hyperthyroidism patients and 17 patients who later progressed to ophthalmopathy. The approximately 95 discovery patients were divided at random into training and test sets in a 7:3 ratio. Thyroid tissue and blood T-cell repertoires from roughly 6 Graves' hyperthyroidism patients were also compared in the study. After blood sampling, hyperthyroidism patients were treated with methimazole at a starting dose of 30 mg daily, and ophthalmopathy patients were treated with high-dose intravenous methylprednisolone. Libraries were constructed in a second round of multiplex PCR, after which size selection and purification were carried out. The libraries were sequenced on an Illumina HiSeq2000 using paired-end 100 bp reads. SOAPnuke was used to process the raw data, with reads discarded if the reads contained adapters or uncalled bases, had a mean Phred below 15, or lacked an exact constant-primer or identifier match. COPE v1.2.5 was used to merge high-quality paired reads, and clonotypes were defined as unique nucleotide sequences. MiTCR v1.1 was used to align the clonotypes against IMGT TRBV, TRBD and TRBJ reference segments. The analysis was restricted to V-J combinations with a frequency above 0.0001, which together covered 99% to 99.2% of the repertoires. The TCS score was defined as F50 (clonal expansion) divided by E x V (chaos), with BLOSUM62-based TCRdist calculated between CDR3 peptides within each V-J. Welch's t-statistics and random forest reduced 450 to 600 V-J features to 10 to 15, which were used in a naive Bayes classifier (R e1071). No statistical method was used to fix the sample size in advance, and group allocation was not hidden from the investigators. The paper reports TCR Vbeta CDR3 sequencing of 135 peripheral blood samples: fewer than 50 ophthalmopathy, over 70 hyperthyroidism and approximately 17 progressor patients.

This material consisted of peripheral blood mononuclear cells (PBMCs), taken at new diagnosis, from a patient treated with antithyroid drugs. The sequence came from a woman under 40 with Graves disease. Donor details come from another sample of the same person, matched by shared clones. The chain is assembled from TRBV2 and TRBJ1-4; TRBD1 is possibly the D segment (6 matching bases). The CDR3 protein is CASSPRTPEGGKLFF. Read as DNA, the sequence is TGTGCCAGCAGCCCGCGGACGCCCGAAGGGGGAAAACTGTTTTTT. Joined to the reference TRBV2 and TRBJ1-4 proteins, this CDR3 gives the full variable domain: EPEVTQTPSHQVTQMGQEVILRCVPISNHLYFYWYRQILGQKVEFLVSFYNNEISEKSEIFDDQFSVERPDGSNFTLKIRSTKLEDSAMYFCASSPRTPEGGKLFFGSGTQLSVL.